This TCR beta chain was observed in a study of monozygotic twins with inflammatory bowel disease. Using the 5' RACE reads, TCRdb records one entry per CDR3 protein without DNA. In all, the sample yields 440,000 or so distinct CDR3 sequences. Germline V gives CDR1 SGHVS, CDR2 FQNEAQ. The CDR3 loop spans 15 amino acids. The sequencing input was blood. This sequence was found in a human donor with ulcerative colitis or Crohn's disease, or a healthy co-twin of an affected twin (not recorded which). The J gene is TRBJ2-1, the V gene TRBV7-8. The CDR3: CASSSLRVSYNEQFF.